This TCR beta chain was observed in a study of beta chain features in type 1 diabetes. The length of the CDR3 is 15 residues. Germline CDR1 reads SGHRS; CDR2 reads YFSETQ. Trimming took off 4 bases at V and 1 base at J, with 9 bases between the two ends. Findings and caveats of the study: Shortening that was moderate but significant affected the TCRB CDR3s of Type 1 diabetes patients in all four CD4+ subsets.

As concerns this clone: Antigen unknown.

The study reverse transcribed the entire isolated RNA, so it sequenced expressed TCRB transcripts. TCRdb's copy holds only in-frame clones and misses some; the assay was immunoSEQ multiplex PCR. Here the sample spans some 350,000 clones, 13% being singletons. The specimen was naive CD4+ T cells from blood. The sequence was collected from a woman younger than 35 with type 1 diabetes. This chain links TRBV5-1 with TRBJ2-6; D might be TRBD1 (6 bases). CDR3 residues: CASSDRPSGANVLTF. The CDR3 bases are TGCGCCAGCAGCGACAGGCCATCTGGGGCCAACGTCCTGACTTTC. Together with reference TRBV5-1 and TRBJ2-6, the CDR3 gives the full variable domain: KAGVTQTPRYLIKTRGQQVTLSCSPISGHRSVSWYQQTPGQGLQFLFEYFSETQRNKGNFPGRFSGRQFSNSRSEMNVSTLELGDSALYLCASSDRPSGANVLTFGAGSRLTVL.